A selection of T cell receptor beta chains follows, all from one sample in a study of T-cell reconstitution after alpha-beta-depleted transplantation in children. TCRdb processed the PCR reads anew with MiXCR; each CDR3 protein has one entry. The sample includes 490,000 or so distinct CDR3 sequences, roughly 10% of them seen just once. Source: PBMCs, taken before TCRalphabeta/CD19-depleted stem cell transplant. The receptor set was obtained from a child aged 2-15 years with inherited bone marrow failure, due to receive a stem cell transplant. Both conserved end residues are part of each CDR3. D genes are given only for firm matches. Some rows mark clone size as missing; the rest say once, few, many or name a class of expanded clone.

V	D	size	J	DNA	CDR3
TRBV4-1	-	few	TRBJ2-1	TGCGCCAGCAGCCAAAGGTCTGGGGACAATGAGCAGTTCTTC	CASSQRSGDNEQFF
TRBV28	-	many	TRBJ2-1	TGTGCCAGCAGTTCCCGGGACCCTGGGGGCAATGAGCAGTTCTTC	CASSSRDPGGNEQFF
TRBV7-8	TRBD1	many	TRBJ1-3	TGTGCCAGCAGCTTAGAGTCTGAGGGGGCGGGAAACACCATATATTTT	CASSLESEGAGNTIYF
TRBV28	-	many	TRBJ2-1	TGTGCCAGCAGTTTCACTACGGGGGATGAGCAGTTCTTC	CASSFTTGDEQFF
TRBV11-2	-	few	TRBJ1-2	TGTGCCAGCAGATTCGTAAGGGGTCAGGGCTACACCTTC	CASRFVRGQGYTF
TRBV12-3/TRBV12-4	TRBD2	-	TRBJ2-3	TGTGCCAGCAGTTTCCGGGCGGGAGGGAGTACAGATACGCAGTATTTT	CASSFRAGGSTDTQYF
TRBV30	-	-	TRBJ2-7	TGTGCCTGGTCTGCCAGACCCTCCTACGAGCAGTACTTC	CAWSARPSYEQYF
TRBV27	-	-	TRBJ2-7	TGTGCCAGCAGTTCCATTCCCGGGACTTGCTATAGTGAGCAGTACTTC	CASSSIPGTCYSEQYF
TRBV20-1	TRBD1	many	TRBJ2-7	TGCAGTGCTAGAGATCATTGGACAGGGGGCTACGAGCAGTACTTC	CSARDHWTGGYEQYF
TRBV7-9	-	many	TRBJ2-7	TGTGCCAGCAGCCCGCGAGGTGGGGCTCGGACCTCCTACGAGCAGTACTTC	CASSPRGGARTSYEQYF
TRBV27	-	many	TRBJ2-6	TGTGCCAGGGGGAATGGGGTCCTGACTTTC	CARGNGVLTF
TRBV27	TRBD1	many	TRBJ2-1	TGTGCCAGCACCTTGGGACAGAGCGGTTACAATGAGCAGTTCTTC	CASTLGQSGYNEQFF
TRBV4-3	-	many	TRBJ1-2	TGCGCCAGCAGCCAAGTGGGGGGAGCCTACACCTTC	CASSQVGGAYTF
TRBV5-1	TRBD1	many	TRBJ2-2	TGCGCCAGCAGCAGGGGGACAGGGGGCGTCGGCGGGGAGCTGTTTTTT	CASSRGTGGVGGELFF
TRBV7-9	-	many	TRBJ2-1	TGTGCCAGCAGCTGGTCCGGGAGTCAGGGTGAGCAGTTCTTC	CASSWSGSQGEQFF
TRBV28	-	many	TRBJ1-2	TGTGCCAGCAGCCGAACTGCTAGCTATGGCTACACCTTC	CASSRTASYGYTF
TRBV10-3	-	many	TRBJ2-7	TGTGCCATCAGCCGATCGAGATCCAATGGCCCCTACGAGCAGTACTTC	CAISRSRSNGPYEQYF
TRBV2	TRBD1	many	TRBJ1-1	TGTGCCACCCGACAGGGGATGAACACTGAAGCTTTCTTT	CATRQGMNTEAFF
TRBV4-3	TRBD1	few	TRBJ2-3	TGCGCCAGCAGCCAAGAAGTCTTCGGGACAGGGGGTCCCGATACGCAGTATTTT	CASSQEVFGTGGPDTQYF
TRBV11-2	-	-	TRBJ2-1	TGTGCCAGCAGCTTAGTCTCCCTAAATGAGCAGTTCTTC	CASSLVSLNEQFF
TRBV6-2/TRBV6-3	TRBD1	many	TRBJ1-5	TGTGCCAGCAGGGAGGGACAGAGTCAGCCCCAGCATTTT	CASREGQSQPQHF
TRBV12-3/TRBV12-4	TRBD1	many	TRBJ1-2	TGTGCCAGCAGTTTAGGGCGTAGGACAGGGCCTGGTGGCTACACCTTC	CASSLGRRTGPGGYTF
TRBV7-8	-	many	TRBJ2-7	TGTGCCAGCAGCTCGTCAGGTGAGGTTGGCTACGAGCAGTACTTC	CASSSSGEVGYEQYF
TRBV5-1	-	many	TRBJ1-4	TGCGCCAGCAGCTTGATGGGGTTAACTAATGAAAAACTGTTTTTT	CASSLMGLTNEKLFF
TRBV4-2	-	many	TRBJ2-1	TGTGCCAGCAGCGGGGGGGCAGGGAGCGGCTCCTACAATGAGCAGTTCTTC	CASSGGAGSGSYNEQFF
TRBV12-3/TRBV12-4	-	many	TRBJ1-3	TGTGCCAGCAGTGCCGGGACACGTACCTCTGGAAACACCATATATTTT	CASSAGTRTSGNTIYF
TRBV5-1	-	many	TRBJ2-7	TGCGCCAGCAGGTTCAACGAGCAGTACTTC	CASRFNEQYF
TRBV10-3	TRBD1	-	TRBJ2-3	TGTGCCATCACTGGACAGGGGGGCACAGATACGCAGTATTTT	CAITGQGGTDTQYF
TRBV20-1	-	few	TRBJ2-7	TGCAGTGCCGGGACGTGGTCTCCCCGCTACGAGCAGTACTTC	CSAGTWSPRYEQYF
TRBV9	TRBD1	many	TRBJ2-7	TGTGCCAGCAGCGTAGATCAGGGGGCCTACGAGCAGTACTTC	CASSVDQGAYEQYF
TRBV6-5	-	many	TRBJ2-5	TGTGCCAGCAGTTATGGGGGTTGGGAGACCCAGTACTTC	CASSYGGWETQYF
TRBV9	-	many	TRBJ2-3	TGTGCCAGCAGCCTCGGGGGTTCGGATACGCAGTATTTT	CASSLGGSDTQYF
TRBV6-7	-	many	TRBJ2-6	TGTGCCAGCAGTTACGCCCGTTTCGAGGGTCCGAAAGCCAACGTCCTGACTTTC	CASSYARFEGPKANVLTF
TRBV7-2	-	many	TRBJ1-1	TGTGCCAGCAGTGCCCCAGGGTCGGCTGAAGCTTTCTTT	CASSAPGSAEAFF
TRBV28	-	many	TRBJ1-2	TGTGCCAGCAGTTTCGCGCCGGACCCTGTTGGCTACACCTTC	CASSFAPDPVGYTF
TRBV6-5	-	many	TRBJ2-2	TGTGCCAGCAGTTACCAATTAACCCCGAGGTTAGCCGGGGAGCTGTTTTTT	CASSYQLTPRLAGELFF
TRBV20-1	TRBD2	many	TRBJ2-7	TGCAGTGCTAGACCCTATTTAGCGGGAGACGGCGAGCAGTACTTC	CSARPYLAGDGEQYF
TRBV5-1	-	many	TRBJ1-2	TGCGCCAGCAGCCCGGTGCAGGGACCGTATGGCTACACCTTC	CASSPVQGPYGYTF
TRBV20-1	TRBD1	-	TRBJ1-2	TGCAGTGCTGGACAGGGGGCAGATGGCTACACCTTC	CSAGQGADGYTF
TRBV4-3	-	many	TRBJ2-1	TGCGCCAGCAGCCAGGGGAAGTTGCAACCCTACAATGAGCAGTTCTTC	CASSQGKLQPYNEQFF
TRBV11-2	-	-	TRBJ1-1	TGTGCCAGCAGCTTACTGTCCCCCGGAACTGAAGCTTTCTTT	CASSLLSPGTEAFF
TRBV7-2	-	many	TRBJ2-3	TGTGCCAGCAGCTTAGAGGGGCTGCGGGATACGCAGTATTTT	CASSLEGLRDTQYF
TRBV4-3	-	many	TRBJ1-2	TGCGCCAGCAGCCGAACGGACTATGGCTACACCTTC	CASSRTDYGYTF
TRBV12-3/TRBV12-4	-	many	TRBJ2-3	TGTGCCAGCAGTCCCTACACAGATACGCAGTATTTT	CASSPYTDTQYF
TRBV6-1	-	many	TRBJ2-2	TGTGCCAGCAGCGCCGCCGACGGCGCGAACACCGGGGAGCTGTTTTTT	CASSAADGANTGELFF
TRBV10-3	-	many	TRBJ2-7	TGTGCCATCAGGGACGGTACCTACGAGCAGTACTTC	CAIRDGTYEQYF
TRBV12-3/TRBV12-4	TRBD1	few	TRBJ1-1	TGTGCCAGCAGTCCCATTACCCCATTTTGGACAGGGATCGCTGAAGCTTTCTTT	CASSPITPFWTGIAEAFF
TRBV29-1	TRBD1	-	TRBJ2-7	TGCAGCGTAATACCGGGACAGGGCTACGAGCAGTACTTC	CSVIPGQGYEQYF
TRBV29-1	-	many	TRBJ2-1	TGCAGTGTTGCCGAAAGCTCCTACAATGAGCAGTTCTTC	CSVAESSYNEQFF
TRBV12-3/TRBV12-4	-	many	TRBJ2-7	TGTGCCAGCAGTTACGGGATTGCATCCGAGCAGTACTTC	CASSYGIASEQYF
TRBV12-3/TRBV12-4	-	many	TRBJ2-7	TGTGCCAGCACTCCCGTAGGGGGAACCTACGAGCAGTACTTC	CASTPVGGTYEQYF
TRBV29-1	-	-	TRBJ2-2	TGCAGCGTCTGGACGGGGGCGAACACCGGGGAGCTGTTTTTT	CSVWTGANTGELFF